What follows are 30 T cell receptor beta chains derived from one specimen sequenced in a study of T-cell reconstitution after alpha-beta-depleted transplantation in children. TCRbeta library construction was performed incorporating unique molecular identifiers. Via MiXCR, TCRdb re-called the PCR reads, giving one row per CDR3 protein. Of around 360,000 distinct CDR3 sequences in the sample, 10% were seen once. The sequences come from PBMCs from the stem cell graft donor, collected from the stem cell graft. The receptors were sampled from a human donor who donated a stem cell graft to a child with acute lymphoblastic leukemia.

CDR3 sequence (DNA): TGCGCCAGCGAACAGGGGGCCCTTAAAGAGACCCAGTACTTC. Translating gives CASEQGALKETQYF. The chain employs TRBV5-1 and TRBJ2-5, with 9 bases fitting TRBD1. Germline V gene lookup returns CDR1 SGHRS and CDR2 YFSETQ. With V trimmed by 7 bases and J by 3 bases, 7 bases remained unmatched. The CDR3 loop spans 14 amino acids.

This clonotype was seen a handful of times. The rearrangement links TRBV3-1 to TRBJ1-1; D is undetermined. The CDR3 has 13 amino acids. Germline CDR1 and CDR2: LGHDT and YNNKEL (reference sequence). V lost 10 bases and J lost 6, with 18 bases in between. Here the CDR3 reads CATSPMVTPEAFF. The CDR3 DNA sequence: TGTGCCACCTCCCCCATGGTAACCCCTGAAGCTTTCTTT. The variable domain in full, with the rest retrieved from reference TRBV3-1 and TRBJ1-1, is DTAVSQTPKYLVTQMGNDKSIKCEQNLGHDTMYWYKQDSKKFLKIMFSYNNKELIINETVPNRFSPKSPDKAHLNLHINSLELGDSAVYFCATSPMVTPEAFFGQGTRLTVV.

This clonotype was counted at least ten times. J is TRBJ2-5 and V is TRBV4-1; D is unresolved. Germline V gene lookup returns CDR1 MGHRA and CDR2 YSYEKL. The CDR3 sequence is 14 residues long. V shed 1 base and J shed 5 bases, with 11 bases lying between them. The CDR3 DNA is TGCGCCAGCAGCCAAGCGAGCCCCGTGGAGACCCAGTACTTC. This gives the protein CASSQASPVETQYF.

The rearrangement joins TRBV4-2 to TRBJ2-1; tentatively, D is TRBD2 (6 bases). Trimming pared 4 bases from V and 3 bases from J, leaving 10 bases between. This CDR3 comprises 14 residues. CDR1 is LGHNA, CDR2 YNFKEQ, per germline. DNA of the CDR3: TGTGCCAGCAGCCGGGATAGCGGCTACAATGAGCAGTTCTTC. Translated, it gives CASSRDSGYNEQFF.

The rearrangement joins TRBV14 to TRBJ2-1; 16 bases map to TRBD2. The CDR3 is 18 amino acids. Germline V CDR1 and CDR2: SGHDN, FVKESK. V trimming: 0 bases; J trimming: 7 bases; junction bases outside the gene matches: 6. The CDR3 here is CASSQEWGTSGRVNEQFF. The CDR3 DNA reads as TGTGCCAGCAGCCAAGAATGGGGGACTAGCGGGAGGGTGAATGAGCAGTTCTTC.

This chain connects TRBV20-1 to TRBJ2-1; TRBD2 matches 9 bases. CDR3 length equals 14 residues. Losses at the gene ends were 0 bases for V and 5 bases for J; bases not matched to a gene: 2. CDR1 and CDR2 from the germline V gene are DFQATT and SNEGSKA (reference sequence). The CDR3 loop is CSARDLAGHNEQFF. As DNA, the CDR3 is TGCAGTGCTAGAGATCTAGCGGGGCACAATGAGCAGTTCTTC.

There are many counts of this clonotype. CDR3 sequence: CASSLQGATDTQYF. DNA of the CDR3: TGTGCCAGCAGCCTACAGGGGGCCACAGATACGCAGTATTTT. This rearrangement joins TRBV5-5 to TRBJ2-3; 9 bases are shared with TRBD1. This CDR3 comprises 14 residues. Germline V gene data show CDR1 as SGHKS and CDR2 as YYEKEE (reference sequence). The V gene end was trimmed by 4 bases and the J gene end by 2 bases; junction bases not matched to a gene: 2. The full variable domain, with the rest looked up from reference TRBV5-5 and TRBJ2-3, is DAGVTQSPTHLIKTRGQQVTLRCSPISGHKSVSWYQQVLGQGPQFIFQYYEKEERGRGNFPDRFSARQFPNYSSELNVNALLLGDSALYLCASSLQGATDTQYFGPGTRLTVL.

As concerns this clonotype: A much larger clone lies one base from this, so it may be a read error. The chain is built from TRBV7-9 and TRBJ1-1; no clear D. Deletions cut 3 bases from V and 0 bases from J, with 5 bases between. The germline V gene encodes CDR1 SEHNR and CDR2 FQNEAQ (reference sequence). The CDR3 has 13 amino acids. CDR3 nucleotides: TGTGCCAGCAGCTTTAGTGTGAACACTGAAGCTTTCTTT. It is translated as CASSFSVNTEAFF.

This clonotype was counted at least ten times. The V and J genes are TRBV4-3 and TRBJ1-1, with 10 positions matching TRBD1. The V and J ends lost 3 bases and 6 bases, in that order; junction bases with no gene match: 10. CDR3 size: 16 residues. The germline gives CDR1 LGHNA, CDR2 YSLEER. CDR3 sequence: CASSQETGTGAAEAFF. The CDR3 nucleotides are TGCGCCAGCAGCCAGGAAACCGGGACAGGGGCCGCTGAAGCTTTCTTT.

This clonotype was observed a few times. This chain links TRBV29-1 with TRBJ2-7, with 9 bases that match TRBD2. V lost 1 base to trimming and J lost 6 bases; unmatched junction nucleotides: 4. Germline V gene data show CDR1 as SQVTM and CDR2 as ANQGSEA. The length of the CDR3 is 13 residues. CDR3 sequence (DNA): TGCAGCGTTGAAGGGCTAGCGGGGCGCGAGCAGTACTTC. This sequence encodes CSVEGLAGREQYF.

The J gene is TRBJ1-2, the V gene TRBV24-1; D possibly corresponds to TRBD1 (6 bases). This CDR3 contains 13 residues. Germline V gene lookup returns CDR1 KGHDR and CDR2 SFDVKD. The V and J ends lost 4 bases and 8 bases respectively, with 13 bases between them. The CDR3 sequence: CATSEGRGQGYTF. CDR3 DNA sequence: TGTGCCACCAGTGAGGGCAGGGGCCAAGGCTACACCTTC.

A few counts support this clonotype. CDR3 sequence reads: CASNYQSSHLLTDTQYF. CDR3 DNA sequence: TGTGCCAGCAATTATCAGTCCAGCCACCTACTCACAGATACGCAGTATTTT. The V and J genes are TRBV28 and TRBJ2-3; D gene unclear. Germline CDR1 reads MDHEN; CDR2 reads SYDVKM. The CDR3 runs 17 residues. With 7 bases removed from V and 2 bases from J, the gap between germline ends came to 22 bases.

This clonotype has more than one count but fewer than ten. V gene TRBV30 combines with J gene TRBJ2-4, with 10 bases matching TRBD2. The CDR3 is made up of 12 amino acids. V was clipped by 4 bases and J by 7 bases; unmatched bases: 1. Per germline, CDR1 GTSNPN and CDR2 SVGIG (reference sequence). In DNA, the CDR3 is TGTGCCTGGACTAGCGGGAGCAACATTCAGTACTTC. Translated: CAWTSGSNIQYF.

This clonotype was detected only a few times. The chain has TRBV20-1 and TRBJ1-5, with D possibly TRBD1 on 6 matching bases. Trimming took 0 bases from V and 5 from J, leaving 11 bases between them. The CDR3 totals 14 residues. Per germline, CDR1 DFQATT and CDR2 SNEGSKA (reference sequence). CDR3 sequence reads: CSARDLTGDQPQHF. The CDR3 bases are TGCAGTGCTAGAGATTTGACAGGAGATCAGCCCCAGCATTTT.

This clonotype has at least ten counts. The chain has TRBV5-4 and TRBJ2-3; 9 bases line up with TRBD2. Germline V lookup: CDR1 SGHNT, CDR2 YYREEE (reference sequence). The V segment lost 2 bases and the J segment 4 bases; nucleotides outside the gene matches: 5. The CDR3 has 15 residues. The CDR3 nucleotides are TGTGCCAGCAGCTTATTAGCGGGAGTTGCAGATACGCAGTATTTT. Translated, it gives CASSLLAGVADTQYF.

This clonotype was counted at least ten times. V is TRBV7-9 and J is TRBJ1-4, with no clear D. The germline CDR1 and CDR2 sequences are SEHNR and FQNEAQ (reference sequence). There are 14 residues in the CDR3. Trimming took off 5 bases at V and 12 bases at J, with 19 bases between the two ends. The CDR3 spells CASSPRRGIGELFF. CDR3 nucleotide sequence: TGTGCCAGCAGCCCTCGGCGCGGTATTGGGGAACTGTTTTTT.

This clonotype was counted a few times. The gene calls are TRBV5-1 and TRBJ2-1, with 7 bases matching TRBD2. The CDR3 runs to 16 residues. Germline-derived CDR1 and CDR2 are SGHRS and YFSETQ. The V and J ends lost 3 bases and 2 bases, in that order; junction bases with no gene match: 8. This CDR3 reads CASSSTETSPYNEQFF. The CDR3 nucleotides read TGCGCCAGCAGCTCCACCGAGACTAGCCCCTACAATGAGCAGTTCTTC.

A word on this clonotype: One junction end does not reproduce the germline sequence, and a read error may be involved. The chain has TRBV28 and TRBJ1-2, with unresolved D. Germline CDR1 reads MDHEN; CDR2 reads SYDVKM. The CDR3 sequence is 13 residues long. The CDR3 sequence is CACSLIPLDGYTF. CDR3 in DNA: TGTGCCTGCAGTTTAATACCACTCGATGGCTACACCTTC.

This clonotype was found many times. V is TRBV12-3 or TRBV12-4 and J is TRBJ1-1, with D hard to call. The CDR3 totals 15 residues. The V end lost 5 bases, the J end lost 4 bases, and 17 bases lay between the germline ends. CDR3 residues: CASSALVLGFTEAFF. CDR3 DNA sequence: TGTGCCAGCAGTGCCCTAGTCCTGGGGTTCACTGAAGCTTTCTTT.

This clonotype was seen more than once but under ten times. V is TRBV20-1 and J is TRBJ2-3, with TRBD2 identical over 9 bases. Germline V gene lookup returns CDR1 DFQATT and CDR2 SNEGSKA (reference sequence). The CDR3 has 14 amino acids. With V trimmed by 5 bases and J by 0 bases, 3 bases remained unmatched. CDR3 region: CSAGSGGSTDTQYF. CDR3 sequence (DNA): TGCAGTGCTGGAAGCGGGGGGAGCACAGATACGCAGTATTTT.

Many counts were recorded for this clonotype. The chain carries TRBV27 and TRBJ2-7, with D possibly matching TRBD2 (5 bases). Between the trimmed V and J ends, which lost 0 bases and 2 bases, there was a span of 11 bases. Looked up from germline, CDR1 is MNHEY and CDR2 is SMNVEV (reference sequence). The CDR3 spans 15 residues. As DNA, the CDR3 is TGTGCCAGCAGTTTATCAGGGAGCGGCCCCTACGAGCAGTACTTC. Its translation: CASSLSGSGPYEQYF.

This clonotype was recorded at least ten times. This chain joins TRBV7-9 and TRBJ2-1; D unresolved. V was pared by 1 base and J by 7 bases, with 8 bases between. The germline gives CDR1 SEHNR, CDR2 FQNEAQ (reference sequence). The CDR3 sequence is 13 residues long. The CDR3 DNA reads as TGTGCCAGCAGCTTAGTAAGGAAAAATGAGCAGTTCTTC. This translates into CASSLVRKNEQFF.

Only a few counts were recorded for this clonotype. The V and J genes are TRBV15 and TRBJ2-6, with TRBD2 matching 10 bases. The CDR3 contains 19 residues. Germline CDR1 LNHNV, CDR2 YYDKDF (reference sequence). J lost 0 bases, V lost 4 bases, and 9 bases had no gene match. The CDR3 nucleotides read TGTGCCACCAGCACTAAGTCACTAGCGGGATTCTCTGGGGCCAACGTCCTGACTTTC. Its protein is CATSTKSLAGFSGANVLTF.

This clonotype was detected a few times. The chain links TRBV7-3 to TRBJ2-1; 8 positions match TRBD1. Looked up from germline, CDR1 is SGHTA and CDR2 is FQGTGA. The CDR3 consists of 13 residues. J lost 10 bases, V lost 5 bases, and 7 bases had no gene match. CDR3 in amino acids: CASSQNPGGEQFF. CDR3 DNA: TGTGCCAGCAGCCAGAACCCAGGGGGCGAGCAGTTCTTC.

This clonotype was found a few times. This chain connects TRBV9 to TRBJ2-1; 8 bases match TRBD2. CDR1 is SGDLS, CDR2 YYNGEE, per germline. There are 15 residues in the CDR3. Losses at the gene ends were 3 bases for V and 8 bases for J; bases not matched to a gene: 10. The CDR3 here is CASSEGLEIWHEQFF. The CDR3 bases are TGTGCCAGCAGCGAGGGACTAGAGATATGGCATGAGCAGTTCTTC.

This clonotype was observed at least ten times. The CDR3 sequence is CATSGPGASSPNEQFF. The DNA for the CDR3 is TGTGCCACCAGTGGCCCTGGGGCAAGCAGTCCCAATGAGCAGTTCTTC. The J gene is TRBJ2-1, the V gene TRBV24-1; maybe TRBD1 (5 bases). Deletions cut 5 bases from V and 6 bases from J, with 19 bases between. This CDR3 spans 16 amino acids. Germline V gives CDR1 KGHDR, CDR2 SFDVKD.

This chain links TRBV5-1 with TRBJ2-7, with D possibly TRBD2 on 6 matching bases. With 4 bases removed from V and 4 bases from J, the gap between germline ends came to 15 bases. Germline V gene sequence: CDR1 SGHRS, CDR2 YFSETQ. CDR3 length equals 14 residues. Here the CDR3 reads CASSTGLLTYEQYF. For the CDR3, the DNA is TGCGCCAGCAGCACGGGACTTCTGACATACGAGCAGTACTTC.

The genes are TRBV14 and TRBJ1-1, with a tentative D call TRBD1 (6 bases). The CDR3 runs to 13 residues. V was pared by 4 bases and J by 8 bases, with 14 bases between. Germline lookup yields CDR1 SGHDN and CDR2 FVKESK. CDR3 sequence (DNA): TGTGCCAGCAGCCGAGCCGTCAGGGGAGAAGCTTTCTTT. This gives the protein CASSRAVRGEAFF.

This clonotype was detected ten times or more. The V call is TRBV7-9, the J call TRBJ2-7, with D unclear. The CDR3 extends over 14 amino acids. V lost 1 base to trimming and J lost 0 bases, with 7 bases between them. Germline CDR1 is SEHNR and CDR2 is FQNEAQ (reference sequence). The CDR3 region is CASSLVVSSYEQYF. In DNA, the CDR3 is TGTGCCAGCAGCTTAGTGGTCAGCTCCTACGAGCAGTACTTC.

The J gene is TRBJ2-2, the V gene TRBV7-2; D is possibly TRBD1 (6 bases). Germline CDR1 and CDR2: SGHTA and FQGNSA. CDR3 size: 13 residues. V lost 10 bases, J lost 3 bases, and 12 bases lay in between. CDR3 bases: TGTGCCATCCCCAGGGGATACACCGGGGAGCTGTTTTTT. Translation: CAIPRGYTGELFF.